This T cell receptor beta chain was captured by sequencing in a study of T cell responses to AZD1222 COVID-19 vaccine. Trimming took off 4 bases at V and 6 bases at J, with 16 bases between the two ends. The germline CDR1 and CDR2 sequences are SGDLS and YYNGEE. The CDR3 runs 14 residues. Of note for this clone: No antigen is known for it.

Study findings and constraints: Nearly half of unique spike-specific TCRs reportedly avoided B.1.351 and B.1.1.7 mutated regions. The sample set comprised mostly white British donors with more females, and clonal diversity was possibly underestimated. At study baseline, merely about 6 AZD1222 recipients were seropositive.

Using immunoSEQ multiplex PCR, the repertoire was profiled, and TCRdb retains in-frame clones only, with some absent. The profile shows about 150,000 clones, around nine tenths of them singletons. The TCR comes from an adult in good health. J is TRBJ1-1 and V is TRBV9; D unresolved. The sample was peripheral blood, taken on day 0 of AZD1222 vaccination. Here the CDR3 reads CASSPHVLGPEAFF. In DNA form, the CDR3 reads TGTGCCAGCAGCCCCCACGTCCTGGGCCCTGAAGCTTTCTTT.